Shown below are 18 T cell receptor beta chains from a single sample sequenced in a study of shared clonotypes between healthy human individuals. The protocol was immunoSEQ multiplex PCR, while the TCRdb copy is restricted to in-frame clones and leaves out a portion. The sample has around 2,100,000 clones; about 95% are singletons. Cells designated naive CD8 were CD45RO-negative and were positively selected for CCR7, with terminally differentiated effector memory CD45RA+ cells excluded. What was sequenced was naive CD8+ T cells sorted from blood. Receptors originate from a man aged 18 to 30 in good health.

The count of this clone is one. The V gene is TRBV9, the J gene TRBJ2-5; no reliable D call. This CDR3 comprises 15 residues. Trimming pared 0 bases from V and 0 bases from J, leaving 9 bases between. CDR1 SGDLS and CDR2 YYNGEE come from the germline V gene. The chain's CDR3 is CASSVGALYQETQYF. As DNA, the CDR3 is TGTGCCAGCAGCGTAGGGGCCTTATACCAAGAGACCCAGTACTTC.

This chain uses TRBV4-1 with TRBJ1-3; unclear D gene. Trimming stripped 9 bases from V and 4 bases from J, with 16 bases between. CDR1 MGHRA and CDR2 YSYEKL come from the germline V gene. The CDR3 spans 14 residues. Here the CDR3 DNA reads TGCGCCAGTTCCACCCTACAGTCGGGAAACACCATATATTTT. This gives the protein CASSTLQSGNTIYF.

This rearrangement joins TRBV2 to TRBJ2-5; 12 bases line up with TRBD2. The germline CDR1 and CDR2 sequences are SNHLY and FYNNEI. This CDR3 comprises 17 residues. Losses at the gene ends were 7 bases for V and 5 bases for J; bases not matched to a gene: 14. The CDR3 loop reads CASNLLAGGEVGETQYF. The CDR3 nucleotides are TGTGCCAGCAACCTACTAGCGGGGGGAGAGGTTGGGGAGACCCAGTACTTC.

The rearrangement links TRBV5-1 to TRBJ2-7; D gene unclear. The CDR3 sequence is 15 residues long. V was trimmed by 0 bases and J by 2 bases, leaving 12 bases between them. Germline V CDR1 and CDR2: SGHRS, YFSETQ. The CDR3 nucleotides read TGCGCCAGCAGCTTGGATCGGATTATTACCTACGAGCAGTACTTC. Translation: CASSLDRIITYEQYF.

Details on this clone: Other DNA sequences in this specimen translate into the identical CDR3. DNA of the CDR3: TGTGCCAGCAGCTCGCCAGGGGAGGAGACCCAGTACTTC. Amino acid sequence: CASSSPGEETQYF. The V gene is TRBV5-4, the J gene TRBJ2-5; tentatively, D is TRBD1 (6 bases). Trimming stripped 3 bases from V and 5 bases from J, with 11 bases between. The CDR3 extends over 13 amino acids. The germline V gene has CDR1 SGHNT and CDR2 YYREEE (reference sequence). Using reference TRBV5-4 and TRBJ2-5 for the parts outside the CDR3, the full variable domain is ETGVTQSPTHLIKTRGQQVTLRCSSQSGHNTVSWYQQALGQGPQFIFQYYREEENGRGNFPPRFSGLQFPNYSSELNVNALELDDSALYLCASSSPGEETQYFGPGTRLLVL.

CDR3 nucleotide sequence: TGTGCCAGCAGCTTAGGGGGGACGGCCCTCCACTTT. Protein sequence: CASSLGGTALHF. The chain links TRBV11-2 to TRBJ1-6; perhaps TRBD1 as D (5 bases). V dropped 1 base and J dropped 14 bases, with 9 bases sitting between them. Germline loops: CDR1 SGHAT, CDR2 FQNNGV. CDR3 size: 12 residues.

V is TRBV6-5 and J is TRBJ2-7; D not certain. The germline V gene has CDR1 MNHEY and CDR2 SVGAGI. V gave up 0 bases and J gave up 9 bases, with 15 bases separating them. The CDR3 runs to 14 residues. This CDR3 is CASSYSSQSAGQYF. CDR3 DNA: TGTGCCAGCAGTTACTCGTCACAGAGTGCCGGGCAGTACTTC.

About this clone itself: The sample has other DNA sequences that encode this CDR3 too. The CDR3 nucleotides read TGCGCCAGCAGCCAAGGGCGGGGGAGCTCCTACGAGCAGTACTTC. Translating it yields CASSQGRGSSYEQYF. The chain has TRBV4-1 and TRBJ2-7, with 7 bases identical to TRBD2. This CDR3 is 15 amino acids long. Unmatched junction bases numbered 3, after V lost 1 base and J lost 0 bases. The germline V gene has CDR1 MGHRA and CDR2 YSYEKL.

The CDR3 region is CASSEGQLNYGYTF. The CDR3 nucleotides read TGCGCCAGCAGTGAGGGGCAGCTTAACTATGGCTACACCTTC. The chain carries TRBV10-2 and TRBJ1-2, with no clear D. The V end lost 2 bases, the J end lost 1 base, and 8 bases lay between the germline ends. The CDR3 extends over 14 amino acids. The germline V gene has CDR1 WSHSY and CDR2 SAAADI.

This chain uses TRBV9 with TRBJ1-3; tentatively, D is TRBD1 (5 bases). CDR3 length equals 17 residues. Germline CDR1 SGDLS, CDR2 YYNGEE. V lost 0 bases and J 0 bases, leaving 13 bases between the germline ends. In DNA form, the CDR3 reads TGTGCCAGCAGCGTAGGCTCAGGGATAAGCTCTGGAAACACCATATATTTT. Residues: CASSVGSGISSGNTIYF. Looking up the rest from reference TRBV9 and TRBJ1-3 gives the full variable domain: DSGVTQTPKHLITATGQRVTLRCSPRSGDLSVYWYQQSLDQGLQFLIQYYNGEERAKGNILERFSAQQFPDLHSELNLSSLELGDSALYFCASSVGSGISSGNTIYFGEGSWLTVV.

The gene calls are TRBV19 and TRBJ2-1; 12 nucleotides align to TRBD2. Germline-derived CDR1 and CDR2 are LNHDA and SQIVND (reference sequence). The CDR3 totals 19 residues. With 4 bases clipped from V and 0 bases from J, the junction kept 10 bases outside the gene matches. CDR3 loop: CASSTPGLAGPSSYNEQFF. As DNA, the CDR3 is TGTGCCAGTAGTACCCCGGGACTAGCGGGCCCGAGCTCCTACAATGAGCAGTTCTTC.

The chain combines TRBV10-2 with TRBJ2-7; 9 nucleotides agree with TRBD1. The J segment lost 0 bases and the V segment lost 4 bases, leaving 13 bases of the junction unmatched. This CDR3 is 18 amino acids long. The germline gives CDR1 WSHSY, CDR2 SAAADI. CDR3 amino acids: CASSGISIGTGPSYEQYF. For the CDR3, the DNA is TGCGCCAGCAGTGGAATCTCTATAGGGACAGGGCCCTCCTACGAGCAGTACTTC.

V gene TRBV7-9 combines with J gene TRBJ2-1, with D possibly being TRBD2 (5 bases). With 4 bases removed from V and 6 bases from J, the gap between germline ends came to 19 bases. The CDR3 covers 16 residues. From germline, CDR1 is SEHNR and CDR2 FQNEAQ (reference sequence). The CDR3 region is CASSSAHKDGGNEQFF. The CDR3 region has the DNA TGTGCCAGCAGCTCAGCGCATAAGGACGGAGGCAATGAGCAGTTCTTC.

The chain links TRBV7-9 to TRBJ2-7; no clear D gene. This CDR3 is 14 amino acids long. Germline V gives CDR1 SEHNR, CDR2 FQNEAQ (reference sequence). With 5 bases removed from V and 2 bases from J, the gap between germline ends came to 13 bases. Here the CDR3 reads CASSPEIRPYEQYF. The CDR3 nucleotides read TGTGCCAGCAGCCCAGAGATCCGCCCCTACGAGCAGTACTTC.

A single count supports this clone. Other DNA sequences in the same sample also yield this CDR3. This chain joins TRBV6-1 and TRBJ2-7; the D is unclear. V lost 1 base and J lost 4, with 8 bases in between. Germline V lookup: CDR1 MNHNS, CDR2 SASEGT. The CDR3 covers 13 residues. This CDR3 reads CASSEGLAYEQYF. The DNA for the CDR3 is TGTGCCAGCAGTGAAGGTCTCGCGTACGAGCAGTACTTC.

The chain recombines TRBV27 with TRBJ2-1; D is possibly TRBD2 (6 bases). V gave up 5 bases and J gave up 5 bases, with 10 bases separating them. CDR3 length equals 13 residues. CDR1 is MNHEY and CDR2 is SMNVEV in the germline V gene (reference sequence). In DNA form, the CDR3 reads TGTGCCAGCAGTCAAACTAGCCACAATGAGCAGTTCTTC. Amino acids: CASSQTSHNEQFF.

As for this clone: The identical CDR3 is also encoded by other nucleotide sequences in the sample. V usage is TRBV6-5 and J usage is TRBJ1-1, with unresolved D. V lost 2 bases to trimming and J lost 1 base, with 8 bases between them. This CDR3 contains 14 residues. In germline, CDR1 is MNHEY, CDR2 SVGAGI. CDR3 sequence (DNA): TGTGCCAGCAGTTACGGAGAGGGGAACACTGAAGCTTTCTTT. Translating it yields CASSYGEGNTEAFF.

The rearrangement uses TRBV27 and TRBJ1-4; D gene unclear. Between the trimmed V and J ends, which lost 2 bases and 6 bases, there was a span of 10 bases. Germline CDR1 is MNHEY and CDR2 is SMNVEV (reference sequence). CDR3 size: 14 residues. The CDR3 region is CASSLIGSDEKLFF. CDR3 coding DNA: TGTGCCAGCAGTTTAATCGGCTCGGATGAAAAACTGTTTTTT.